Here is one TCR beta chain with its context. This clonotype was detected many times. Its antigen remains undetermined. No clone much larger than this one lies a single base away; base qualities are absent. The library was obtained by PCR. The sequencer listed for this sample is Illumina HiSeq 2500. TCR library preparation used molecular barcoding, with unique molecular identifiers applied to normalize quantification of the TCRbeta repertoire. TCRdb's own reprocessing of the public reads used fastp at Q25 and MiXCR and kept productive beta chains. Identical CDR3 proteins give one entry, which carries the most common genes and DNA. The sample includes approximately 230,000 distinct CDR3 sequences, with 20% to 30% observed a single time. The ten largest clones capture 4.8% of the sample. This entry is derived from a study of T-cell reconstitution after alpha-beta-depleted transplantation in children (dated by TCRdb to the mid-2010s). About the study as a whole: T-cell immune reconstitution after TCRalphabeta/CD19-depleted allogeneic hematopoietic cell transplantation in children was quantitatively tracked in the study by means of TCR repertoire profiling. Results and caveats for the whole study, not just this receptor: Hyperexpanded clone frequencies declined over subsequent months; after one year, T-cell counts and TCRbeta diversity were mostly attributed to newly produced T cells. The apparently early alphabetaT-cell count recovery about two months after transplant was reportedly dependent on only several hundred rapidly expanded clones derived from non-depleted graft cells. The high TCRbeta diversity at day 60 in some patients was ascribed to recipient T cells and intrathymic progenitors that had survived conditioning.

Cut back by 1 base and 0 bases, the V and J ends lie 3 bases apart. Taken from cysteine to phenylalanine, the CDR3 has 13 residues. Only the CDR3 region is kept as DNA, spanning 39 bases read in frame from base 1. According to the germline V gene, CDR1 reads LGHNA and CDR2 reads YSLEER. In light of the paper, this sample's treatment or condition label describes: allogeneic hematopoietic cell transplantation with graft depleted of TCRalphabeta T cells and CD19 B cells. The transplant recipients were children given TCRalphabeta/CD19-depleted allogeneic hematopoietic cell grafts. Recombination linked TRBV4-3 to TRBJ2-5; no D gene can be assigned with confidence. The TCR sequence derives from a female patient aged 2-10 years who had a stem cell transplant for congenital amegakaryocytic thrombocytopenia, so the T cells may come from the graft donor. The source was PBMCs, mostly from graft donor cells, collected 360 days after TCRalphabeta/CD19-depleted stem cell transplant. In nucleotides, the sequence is TGCGCCAGCAGCCAAGTGCACCAAGAGACCCAGTACTTC. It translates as CASSQVHQETQYF.